A single sample is the source of the 22 T cell receptor beta chains below, sequenced in a study of blood T cell repertoires in COVID-19. The data were produced by immunoSEQ multiplex PCR, yet TCRdb's version contains in-frame clones alone and is incomplete. This table has about 54,000 clones, about 85% appearing once. Sequenced: peripheral blood. These receptors originate from a man aged 40-55 years with active COVID-19.

The CDR3 spells CASSPLRQGLEVEQYF. The CDR3 nucleotides read TGCGCCAGCAGTCCCCTTAGACAGGGACTGGAGGTAGAGCAGTACTTC. The chain is built from TRBV5-1 and TRBJ2-7; a possible D gene is TRBD1 (7 bases). Germline values: CDR1 SGHRS, CDR2 YFSETQ. V lost 5 bases, J lost 7 bases, and 25 bases lay in between. This CDR3 comprises 16 residues.

This clone was seen a few times. The CDR3 here is CASSLDPAGGKFF. CDR3 DNA: TGTGCCAGCAGCTTAGATCCTGCAGGGGGGAAGTTCTTC. This chain links TRBV11-2 with TRBJ2-1; the D gene is possibly TRBD1 (7 bases). The CDR3 has 13 residues. CDR1 and CDR2 from the germline V gene are SGHAT and FQNNGV. Trimming took off 0 bases at V and 14 bases at J, with 14 bases between the two ends.

The V gene is TRBV19, the J gene TRBJ2-1; 9 positions agree with TRBD1. Trimming took 6 bases from V and 6 from J; bases not matched to a gene: 9. The CDR3 consists of 15 residues. The germline V gene has CDR1 LNHDA and CDR2 SQIVND (reference sequence). CDR3 in amino acids: CASRGQGGERNEQFF. CDR3 nucleotide sequence: TGTGCCAGTAGGGGACAGGGTGGGGAGCGCAATGAGCAGTTCTTC. The full variable domain, rest sourced from reference TRBV19 and TRBJ2-1, is DGGITQSPKYLFRKEGQNVTLSCEQNLNHDAMYWYRQDPGQGLRLIYYSQIVNDFQKGDIAEGYSVSREKKESFPLTVTSAQKNPTAFYLCASRGQGGERNEQFFGPGTRLTVL.

The V gene is TRBV27, the J gene TRBJ2-7, with 8 bases lining up with TRBD2. Per germline, CDR1 MNHEY and CDR2 SMNVEV (reference sequence). The CDR3 covers 14 residues. Germline trimming cut 3 bases from V and 2 bases from J; bases unmatched to any gene: 3. The CDR3 sequence: CASSLGSGTYEQYF. The DNA of the CDR3 is TGTGCCAGCAGTTTGGGTAGCGGGACCTACGAGCAGTACTTC.

Only a few counts were recorded for this clone. The genes are TRBV4-2 and TRBJ2-7; 15 bases match TRBD2. J gave up 3 bases and V 2 bases, and 23 bases lay outside the gene matches. CDR1 and CDR2 from the germline V gene are LGHNA and YNFKEQ. The CDR3 totals 23 residues. For the CDR3, the DNA is TGTGCCAGCAGCCAACCGGGACTAGCGGGAGGTTCGGTAGTCGGTAAGGAATACTACGAGCAGTACTTC. Its translation: CASSQPGLAGGSVVGKEYYEQYF.

This clone was seen only once. CDR3 amino acids: CASSPWTSGSRETQYF. CDR3 coding DNA: TGTGCCAGCTCCCCTTGGACTAGCGGGAGTCGAGAGACCCAGTACTTC. The V and J genes are TRBV18 and TRBJ2-5; 13 bases map to TRBD2. The trim removed 6 bases at V and 4 bases at J, leaving 8 bases unmatched. CDR1 and CDR2 from the germline V gene are KGHSH and LQKENI. The CDR3 runs 16 residues.

This chain uses TRBV15 with TRBJ1-5, with D hard to call. V shed 0 bases and J shed 6 bases, with 6 bases lying between them. This CDR3 contains 13 residues. Germline values: CDR1 LNHNV, CDR2 YYDKDF (reference sequence). The CDR3 DNA reads TGTGCCACCAGCAGAGACCTTATTCAGCCCCAGCATTTT. The encoded protein is CATSRDLIQPQHF.

J is TRBJ2-3 and V is TRBV5-1; D call uncertain. The CDR3 is made up of 12 amino acids. Germline CDR1 SGHRS, CDR2 YFSETQ. The V end lost 6 bases, the J end lost 2 bases, and 7 bases lay between the germline ends. CDR3 coding DNA: TGCGCCAGCACCACTTACACAGATACGCAGTATTTT. Residues: CASTTYTDTQYF.

The chain joins TRBV9 to TRBJ2-7; TRBD1 matches at 8 bases. CDR1 and CDR2 from the germline V gene are SGDLS and YYNGEE. This CDR3 has 13 residues. J gave up 2 bases and V 3 bases, and 1 base lay outside the gene matches. The CDR3 region is CASSGDRTYEQYF. The CDR3 DNA reads as TGTGCCAGCAGCGGGGACAGGACCTACGAGCAGTACTTC.

Here the CDR3 DNA reads TGTGCCAGTCCTCTGAGTAAGGGGCCCCTTTTTAGCTATGGCTACACCTTC. It specifies CASPLSKGPLFSYGYTF. The chain joins TRBV19 to TRBJ1-2, with D possibly TRBD1 on 5 matching bases. Germline V lookup: CDR1 LNHDA, CDR2 SQIVND (reference sequence). The CDR3 runs 17 residues. The V end was cut by 8 bases, the J end by 4 bases, with 26 bases between.

The chain combines TRBV9 with TRBJ2-3; unclear D gene. The CDR3 extends over 11 amino acids. Germline V CDR1 and CDR2: SGDLS, YYNGEE. The V gene lost 3 bases and the J gene lost 5 bases, with 4 bases spanning the gap. CDR3 nucleotides: TGTGCCAGCAGCGGAGGAGATACGCAGTATTTT. It is translated as CASSGGDTQYF.

The V call is TRBV19, the J call TRBJ2-5; D unclear. The germline V gene encodes CDR1 LNHDA and CDR2 SQIVND (reference sequence). V gave up 7 bases and J gave up 2 bases, with 11 bases separating them. The CDR3 runs to 13 residues. DNA for the CDR3: TGTGCCAGTAATCGCGGTCGTCAAGAGACCCAGTACTTC. As protein: CASNRGRQETQYF.

This chain connects TRBV25-1 to TRBJ2-3; 9 bases are shared with TRBD1. Germline V gene sequence: CDR1 MGHDK, CDR2 SYGVNS. The CDR3 runs to 14 residues. After removal of 9 bases from V and 3 bases from J, the junction contained 7 bases not matched to a gene. CDR3 residues: CASEPGQGTDTQYF. CDR3 nucleotide sequence: TGTGCCAGTGAACCGGGACAGGGAACAGATACGCAGTATTTT.

V gene TRBV20-1 combines with J gene TRBJ1-1; 8 bases map to TRBD1. Germline V gene lookup returns CDR1 DFQATT and CDR2 SNEGSKA (reference sequence). Trimming at V came to 3 bases and at J to 7 bases, leaving 7 bases not matched to a gene. The CDR3 is made up of 13 amino acids. CDR3 bases: TGCAGTGCTAGTAAACAGGGGGGATATGAAGCTTTCTTT. Protein: CSASKQGGYEAFF.

V gene TRBV30 combines with J gene TRBJ1-5, with D tentatively TRBD1 (6 bases). Germline V CDR1 and CDR2: GTSNPN, SVGIG (reference sequence). The length of the CDR3 is 14 residues. V was shortened by 5 bases and J by 6 bases, with 17 bases between the two germline ends. CDR3 region: CAWSSQGPFQPQHF. The CDR3 DNA reads as TGTGCCTGGTCTAGTCAGGGGCCCTTTCAGCCCCAGCATTTT.

J is TRBJ1-2 and V is TRBV10-1, with D possibly being TRBD1 (5 bases). The CDR3 runs 13 residues. Trimming stripped 6 bases from V and 5 bases from J, with 13 bases between. CDR1 is WNHNN and CDR2 is SYGVQD in the germline V gene (reference sequence). CDR3 amino acids: CASSQGDTYGYTF. The CDR3 DNA reads as TGCGCCAGCAGCCAGGGTGATACGTATGGCTACACCTTC.

V usage is TRBV6-5 and J usage is TRBJ2-4; a weak D match, TRBD2 (5 bases). CDR1 is MNHEY and CDR2 is SVGAGI in the germline V gene. The length of the CDR3 is 15 residues. V was clipped by 6 bases and J by 0 bases, with 12 bases between them. CDR3 loop: CASRAGFGAKNIQYF. The CDR3, as DNA: TGTGCCAGCAGGGCGGGTTTCGGAGCCAAAAACATTCAGTACTTC.

This chain connects TRBV19 to TRBJ2-7, with D possibly matching TRBD2 (7 bases). This CDR3 has 18 residues. Per the germline V gene, CDR1 is LNHDA and CDR2 is SQIVND (reference sequence). The ends were cut back, 4 bases at V and 5 bases at J, with 27 bases in the middle. The CDR3 sequence: CASSTSPVGGQLRHEQYF. DNA for the CDR3: TGTGCCAGTAGTACATCCCCGGTGGGGGGGCAGTTGAGGCACGAGCAGTACTTC.

The V gene is TRBV5-6, the J gene TRBJ1-4; D gene ambiguous. V was shortened by 2 bases and J by 7 bases, with 15 bases between the two germline ends. CDR3 length: 15 residues. Germline V gene sequence: CDR1 SGHDT, CDR2 YYEEEE. The DNA of the CDR3 is TGTGCCAGCAGCTTTTATTCCGTTGGGCGTGAAAAACTGTTTTTT. It specifies CASSFYSVGREKLFF.

This clone was recorded once. V is TRBV30 and J is TRBJ2-7; no definite D call. The CDR3 has 14 amino acids. CDR1 GTSNPN and CDR2 SVGIG come from the germline V gene (reference sequence). V lost 0 bases, J lost 6 bases, and 15 bases lay in between. CDR3 DNA sequence: TGTGCCTGGAGTGTACTAAAAGTTTTCTCCGAGCAGTACTTC. Protein sequence: CAWSVLKVFSEQYF.

The chain recombines TRBV15 with TRBJ1-2; 7 bases fit TRBD1. CDR1 is LNHNV, CDR2 YYDKDF, per germline (reference sequence). The CDR3 totals 15 residues. V shed 0 bases and J 2 bases; nucleotides not matched to a gene: 3. The CDR3 DNA follows: TGTGCCACCAGCAGAGACCGGGACAGAAACTATGGCTACACCTTC. Encoded protein: CATSRDRDRNYGYTF.

V usage is TRBV25-1 and J usage is TRBJ1-2; maybe TRBD1 (5 bases). This CDR3 has 12 amino acids. Trimming shortened V by 10 bases and J by 8 bases, and 17 bases separated the two germline ends. The germline V gene has CDR1 MGHDK and CDR2 SYGVNS. The CDR3 region is CATLNRKEGYTF. CDR3 nucleotide sequence: TGTGCCACCCTTAACAGGAAGGAGGGCTACACCTTC.